The sequence of this T cell receptor beta chain was determined in a study of T cells in Graves' hyperthyroidism and ophthalmopathy. Amplification of TCR beta CDR3 regions was performed using RNA transcripts as template. The TCR CDR3 first-round RT-PCR relied on the HTBI primer set. Using its own MiXCR run on the multiplex PCR reads, TCRdb lists one record per CDR3 protein. The data show approximately 400,000 distinct CDR3 sequences, with about 14% seen just once and around a fifth held by the top ten. The CDR3 covers 16 residues. Looked up from germline, CDR1 is LGHDT and CDR2 is YNNKEL (reference sequence). V lost 0 bases, J lost 1 base, and 9 bases lay in between. Regarding the study as a whole: The model forecast ophthalmopathy, anticipating it by a median about 7 months before onset.

The table lists this clonotype with many counts. Its specificity is unknown. The sample taken for sequencing was blood. The sequence was obtained from a woman under 40 with Graves' ophthalmopathy. This chain links TRBV3-1 with TRBJ2-2; D is unclear. The DNA of the CDR3 is TGTGCCAGCAGCCAAGAAGGGCACTTGAACACCGGGGAGCTGTTTTTT. Translating gives CASSQEGHLNTGELFF.